The next 31 T cell receptor beta chains were all read from a single sample in a study of T cell responses to AZD1222 COVID-19 vaccine. The repertoire was sequenced with immunoSEQ multiplex PCR; TCRdb's copy has only in-frame clones and lacks some. The data contain 120,000 or so clones, 84% of them singletons. The specimen was peripheral blood, collected 28 days after the second AZD1222 dose. The origin of the receptors is an adult who received the AZD1222 COVID-19 vaccine.

This chain uses TRBV30 with TRBJ1-2; the D gene is possibly TRBD1 (5 bases). The CDR3 has 13 amino acids. The V gene's germline CDR1 is GTSNPN and CDR2 SVGIG (reference sequence). The V gene lost 4 bases and the J gene lost 4 bases, with 13 bases spanning the gap. DNA of the CDR3: TGTGCCTGGACTCGGGGGAGTCCCTATGGCTACACCTTC. Residues: CAWTRGSPYGYTF.

The CDR3 sequence: CASTQGRSYTF. For the CDR3, the DNA is TGTGCCAGCACCCAGGGGAGGAGCTACACCTTC. This chain joins TRBV21-1 and TRBJ1-2. TRBV21-1 counts as a pseudogene. The CDR3 spans 11 residues.

This rearrangement joins TRBV6-2 or TRBV6-3 to TRBJ2-3; D is unclear. Trimming pared 6 bases from V and 6 bases from J, leaving 10 bases between. CDR1 MNHEY and CDR2 SVGEGT come from the germline V gene. The CDR3 consists of 12 residues. The CDR3 is CASSPVRDTQYF. The CDR3 nucleotides read TGTGCCAGCAGCCCCGTAAGGGATACGCAGTATTTT.

This chain uses TRBV9 with TRBJ1-4; possibly TRBD1 for D (6 bases). Germline CDR1 and CDR2: SGDLS and YYNGEE. V was cut by 0 bases and J by 1 base, with 7 bases left in between. The CDR3 length is 15 residues. CDR3 in amino acids: CASSVEGGTNEKLFF. CDR3 in DNA: TGTGCCAGCAGCGTAGAGGGGGGAACTAATGAAAAACTGTTTTTT.

In its sample, this clone was seen once. One end of the junction does not line up with germline, which may come from a read error. The chain couples TRBV27 to TRBJ1-2; D gene ambiguous. CDR3 length equals 15 residues. Germline values: CDR1 MNHEY, CDR2 SMNVEV (reference sequence). CDR3 loop: CASSISGSPRYGYTF. CDR3 bases: TGTGCCAGCAGTATATCGGGGTCCCCCCGCTATGGCTACACCTTC.

V usage is TRBV19 and J usage is TRBJ1-5; 8 bases are a match to TRBD1. This CDR3 spans 14 amino acids. From germline, CDR1 is LNHDA and CDR2 SQIVND (reference sequence). V shed 7 bases and J 7 bases; nucleotides not matched to a gene: 9. The CDR3 bases are TGTGCCAGTAAAGGGCAGGGGGCAGGGCAGCCCCAGCATTTT. Its translation is CASKGQGAGQPQHF.

The chain uses TRBV6-1 and TRBJ2-7, with 8 positions matching TRBD2. CDR1 and CDR2 from the germline V gene are MNHNS and SASEGT. J was trimmed by 3 bases and V by 0 bases; bases with no gene match: 10. The CDR3 length is 17 residues. CDR3: CASSEALRPGGDYEQYF. For the CDR3, the DNA is TGTGCCAGCAGTGAAGCGCTTCGCCCCGGGGGGGACTACGAGCAGTACTTC.

V gene TRBV12-3 or TRBV12-4 combines with J gene TRBJ1-5; D gene ambiguous. V gave up 3 bases and J gave up 3 bases, with 6 bases separating them. The CDR3 covers 13 residues. The CDR3 nucleotides read TGTGCCAGCAGTTTGGCCCACAATCAGCCCCAGCATTTT. Its protein is CASSLAHNQPQHF.

J is TRBJ1-1 and V is TRBV7-9, with D unclear. The germline CDR1 and CDR2 sequences are SEHNR and FQNEAQ (reference sequence). Trimming removed 10 bases at V and 3 bases at J, with 15 bases between. The CDR3 sequence is 13 residues long. The CDR3 nucleotides are TGTGCCACCCTGGGCTGGGTGGACACTGAAGCTTTCTTT. Encoded protein: CATLGWVDTEAFF.

The rearrangement joins TRBV5-6 to TRBJ2-7, with D unclear. The CDR3 consists of 18 residues. Germline V gene lookup returns CDR1 SGHDT and CDR2 YYEEEE. The V end lost 0 bases, the J end lost 0 bases, and 19 bases lay between the germline ends. The CDR3 sequence: CASSLAGASSRHSYEQYF. The DNA for the CDR3 is TGTGCCAGCAGCTTGGCCGGCGCATCATCCCGACACTCCTACGAGCAGTACTTC. The variable domain in full, completed from reference TRBV5-6 and TRBJ2-7, reads DAGVTQSPTHLIKTRGQQVTLRCSPKSGHDTVSWYQQALGQGPQFIFQYYEEEERQRGNFPDRFSGHQFPNYSSELNVNALLLGDSALYLCASSLAGASSRHSYEQYFGPGTRLTVT.

CDR3 sequence (DNA): TGTGCCAGCAGTGAATTCGGGGGGAGGGGTTTCGTGTCTGGCTACACCTTC. Translated, it gives CASSEFGGRGFVSGYTF. The rearrangement joins TRBV25-1 to TRBJ1-2; D is perhaps TRBD1 (5 bases). The CDR3 totals 17 residues. With 1 base removed from V and 7 bases from J, the gap between germline ends came to 22 bases. Germline values: CDR1 MGHDK, CDR2 SYGVNS.

In the case of this clone: Other nucleotide sequences from this sample produce the same CDR3. This sequence joins TRBV3-1 (or the pseudogene TRBV3-2) and TRBJ2-3; D unclear. This CDR3 region has 11 residues. Germline CDR1 reads LGHDT; CDR2 reads YNNKEL (reference sequence). The germline V and J ends were trimmed by 2 bases and 3 bases, with 0 bases remaining between them. The CDR3 DNA is TGTGCCAGCAGCCAAACAGATACGCAGTATTTT. Translated, it gives CASSQTDTQYF.

This clone was seen just once. The gene calls are TRBV10-3 and TRBJ2-2; possibly TRBD1 for D (6 bases). CDR1 and CDR2 from the germline V gene are ENHRY and SYGVKD. CDR3 length equals 18 residues. Trimming removed 7 bases at V and 0 bases at J, with 21 bases between. The chain's CDR3 is CAITVSSRDKANTGELFF. CDR3 in DNA: TGTGCCATCACGGTCAGTTCGAGGGACAAGGCGAACACCGGGGAGCTGTTTTTT.

V gene TRBV28 combines with J gene TRBJ1-5, with D perhaps TRBD1 (6 bases). The CDR3 has 15 residues. From germline, CDR1 is MDHEN and CDR2 SYDVKM. Trimming pared 2 bases from V and 6 bases from J, leaving 14 bases between. CDR3 protein: CASSLGSGVGQPQHF. The DNA for the CDR3 is TGTGCCAGCAGTTTAGGGTCAGGGGTTGGTCAGCCCCAGCATTTT.

A note on this clone: At the DNA level, this CDR3 is encoded by other sequences in the same sample as well. The chain recombines TRBV25-1 with TRBJ1-2; D gene ambiguous. Trimming took off 1 base at V and 5 bases at J, with 5 bases between the two ends. Germline CDR1 and CDR2: MGHDK and SYGVNS. This CDR3 has 12 residues. As DNA, the CDR3 is TGTGCCAGCAGTGAATCCAGATATGGCTACACCTTC. Protein: CASSESRYGYTF.

This clone was counted a few times. V and J are TRBV19 and TRBJ1-5, with 7 bases identical to TRBD1. V lost 6 bases and J lost 3; bases outside the gene matches: 8. The CDR3 extends over 15 amino acids. Germline V gene sequence: CDR1 LNHDA, CDR2 SQIVND (reference sequence). The CDR3 reads CASSPPGQHNQPQHF. The DNA of the CDR3 is TGTGCCAGTAGCCCCCCGGGACAGCACAATCAGCCCCAGCATTTT.

Many counts were recorded for this clone. J is TRBJ2-3 and V is TRBV6-2 or TRBV6-3; 8 nucleotides agree with TRBD2. The germline V gene has CDR1 MNHEY and CDR2 SVGEGT. V lost 2 bases and J lost 3; bases outside the gene matches: 10. CDR3 size: 17 residues. The DNA for the CDR3 is TGTGCCAGCAGTTACGCCTACCGGGGGGGTTTAACAGATACGCAGTATTTT. The encoded protein is CASSYAYRGGLTDTQYF.

As regards this clone: Other nucleotide sequences in the sample specify the same CDR3. The chain joins TRBV15 to TRBJ1-2; perhaps TRBD1 as D (5 bases). V was cut by 0 bases and J by 3 bases, with 8 bases left in between. From germline, CDR1 is LNHNV and CDR2 YYDKDF (reference sequence). This CDR3 has 14 residues. The CDR3: CATSRDREDYGYTF. CDR3 in DNA: TGTGCCACCAGCAGAGACAGGGAGGACTATGGCTACACCTTC. Full variable domain (outside the CDR3, taken from reference TRBV15 and TRBJ1-2): DAMVIQNPRYQVTQFGKPVTLSCSQTLNHNVMYWYQQKSSQAPKLLFHYYDKDFNNEADTPDNFQSRRPNTSFCFLDIRSPGLGDTAMYLCATSRDREDYGYTFGSGTRLTVV.

The CDR3 bases are TGTGCCAGCAGCTCTCAGGGTTACACTGAAGCTTTCTTT. Amino acids: CASSSQGYTEAFF. The V call is TRBV7-9, the J call TRBJ1-1; D perhaps matches TRBD1 (5 bases). The CDR3 length is 13 residues. CDR1 SEHNR and CDR2 FQNEAQ come from the germline V gene (reference sequence). With 4 bases removed from V and 3 bases from J, the gap between germline ends came to 9 bases.

V usage is TRBV2 and J usage is TRBJ1-3, with unresolved D. This CDR3 has 15 residues. The V end was cut by 2 bases, the J end by 7 bases, with 15 bases between. Germline V gene lookup returns CDR1 SNHLY and CDR2 FYNNEI. The CDR3 nucleotides read TGTGCCAGCAGTGAAAGGGTAACGACGCCGAACACCATATATTTT. As protein: CASSERVTTPNTIYF.

The chain links TRBV10-2 to TRBJ1-2; 10 bases line up with TRBD1. The CDR3 has 13 amino acids. Germline assignment: CDR1 WSHSY and CDR2 SAAADI. J was trimmed by 5 bases and V by 6 bases; bases with no gene match: 3. CDR3 residues: CASSLGQGYGYTF. Here the CDR3 DNA reads TGCGCCAGCAGCTTGGGACAGGGGTATGGCTACACCTTC.

This clone has only a few counts. V is TRBV29-1 and J is TRBJ1-1; no clear D. Trimming stripped 4 bases from V and 8 bases from J, with 14 bases between. This CDR3 region has 12 residues. CDR1 SQVTM and CDR2 ANQGSEA come from the germline V gene. CDR3 region: CSVARQSLEAFF. The CDR3, as DNA: TGCAGCGTTGCTCGGCAGTCCCTAGAAGCTTTCTTT.

J is TRBJ2-3 and V is TRBV30; D call uncertain. CDR1 is GTSNPN and CDR2 is SVGIG in the germline V gene (reference sequence). Trimming shortened V by 5 bases and J by 5 bases, and 11 bases separated the two germline ends. This CDR3 contains 12 residues. The DNA for the CDR3 is TGTGCCTGGGAGAGTGGGGTAGATACGCAGTATTTT. Its translation is CAWESGVDTQYF.

Note on this clone: A junction end diverges from the germline sequence, so it may reflect a read error. The sample contains more than one DNA sequence encoding this CDR3. The rearrangement joins TRBV27 to TRBJ2-2; D is possibly TRBD2 (5 bases). From germline, CDR1 is MNHEY and CDR2 SMNVEV (reference sequence). The CDR3 sequence is 13 residues long. The CDR3 sequence is CASSLWWAGELFF. CDR3 bases: TGTGCCAGCAGTTTATGGTGGGCCGGGGAGTTGTTTTTT.

The V call is TRBV10-3, the J call TRBJ1-6; no reliable D call. Germline lookup yields CDR1 ENHRY and CDR2 SYGVKD. CDR3 length: 11 amino acids. Trimming took off 10 bases at V and 9 bases at J, with 10 bases between the two ends. CDR3 loop: CASQDSSPLHF. The CDR3 DNA is TGTGCCAGCCAGGACTCTTCACCCCTCCACTTT.

Only a few counts were recorded for this clone. This chain joins TRBV6-5 and TRBJ2-3; D is uncertain. Trimming shortened V by 2 bases and J by 5 bases, and 5 bases separated the two germline ends. Germline CDR1 is MNHEY and CDR2 is SVGAGI. The CDR3 sequence is 12 residues long. CDR3 in amino acids: CASSYRRDTQYF. CDR3 in DNA: TGTGCCAGCAGTTACCGCAGAGATACGCAGTATTTT.

This chain connects TRBV6-5 to TRBJ2-3, with no clear D. This CDR3 region has 14 residues. Germline CDR1 MNHEY, CDR2 SVGAGI. Trimming took off 9 bases at V and 1 base at J, with 14 bases between the two ends. CDR3 nucleotide sequence: TGTGCCAGTTTAGACTCATCTGGCACAGATACGCAGTATTTT. Protein sequence: CASLDSSGTDTQYF.

This clone was counted a single time. The chain recombines TRBV5-6 with TRBJ1-1; D remains ambiguous. The CDR3 has 15 residues. Germline values: CDR1 SGHDT, CDR2 YYEEEE. V was clipped by 1 base and J by 5 bases, with 15 bases between them. Here the CDR3 reads CASSLWEGIRTEAFF. The CDR3 DNA reads TGTGCCAGCAGCTTGTGGGAGGGAATAAGGACTGAAGCTTTCTTT. The full variable domain, completed using reference TRBV5-6 and TRBJ1-1, is DAGVTQSPTHLIKTRGQQVTLRCSPKSGHDTVSWYQQALGQGPQFIFQYYEEEERQRGNFPDRFSGHQFPNYSSELNVNALLLGDSALYLCASSLWEGIRTEAFFGQGTRLTVV.

The CDR3 loop is CASSFLIGEKLFF. The CDR3 nucleotides read TGTGCCAGCAGCTTTCTTATCGGTGAAAAACTGTTTTTT. V gene TRBV7-3 combines with J gene TRBJ1-4, with D hard to call. The CDR3 totals 13 residues. V lost 3 bases to trimming and J lost 7 bases, with 9 bases between them. CDR1 SGHTA and CDR2 FQGTGA come from the germline V gene.

The chain couples TRBV27 to TRBJ1-2; 9 positions match TRBD1. The ends lost 5 bases at V and 8 bases at J; junction bases unmatched: 9. Germline assignment: CDR1 MNHEY and CDR2 SMNVEV (reference sequence). The CDR3 has 14 residues. Here the CDR3 reads CASSLYDRGEGYTF. The CDR3 DNA is TGTGCCAGCAGTCTCTATGACAGGGGGGAGGGCTACACCTTC.

The genes are TRBV7-2 and TRBJ1-2; D ambiguous. The CDR3 is made up of 14 amino acids. The V gene's germline CDR1 is SGHTA and CDR2 FQGNSA. V was shortened by 4 bases and J by 7 bases, with 16 bases between the two germline ends. The CDR3 DNA is TGTGCCAGCAGCTCTTCCGGGTCCACAATTGGCTACACCTTC. Amino acid sequence: CASSSSGSTIGYTF. Drawing the rest from reference TRBV7-2 and TRBJ1-2, the complete variable domain is GAGVSQSPSNKVTEKGKDVELRCDPISGHTALYWYRQSLGQGLEFLIYFQGNSAPDKSGLPSDRFSAERTGGSVSTLTIQRTQQEDSAVYLCASSSSGSTIGYTFGSGTRLTVV.